Given below is one T cell receptor beta chain in context. Its antigen is unidentified. This sample was included in a study of cytomegalovirus exposure and HLA in healthy donors. General observations from the study: Earlier analysis found most TCR beta V segments productive about 90% or about 30% of the time. It was taken for granted in presence/absence analyses that sequencing depth across donors was roughly uniform. It has been reported that TCR beta sequences accurately predicted the HLA-A and HLA-B alleles of most subjects.

60 Vbeta and 13 Jbeta primers were used in PCR. Using immunoSEQ multiplex PCR, the repertoire was profiled, and TCRdb retains in-frame clones only, with some absent. The table lists 130,000 or so clones, 78% of them singletons. CDR1 is MGHDK, CDR2 SYGVNS, per germline. This CDR3 region has 14 residues. Trimming pared 1 base from V and 4 bases from J, leaving 7 bases between. The clonotype was recovered from a female donor in good health and CMV-seronegative. V is TRBV25-1 and J is TRBJ2-2; maybe TRBD1 (5 bases). The specimen was PBMCs. CDR3 sequence: CASSELQVTGELFF. CDR3 nucleotides: TGTGCCAGCAGTGAATTACAGGTCACCGGGGAGCTGTTTTTT.